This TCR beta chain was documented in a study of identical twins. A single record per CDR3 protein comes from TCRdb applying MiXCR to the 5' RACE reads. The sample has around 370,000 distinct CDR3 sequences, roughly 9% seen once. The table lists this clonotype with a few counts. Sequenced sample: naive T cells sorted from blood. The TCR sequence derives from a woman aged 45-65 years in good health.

CDR3 amino acids: CASSLAWGGELFF. The CDR3 DNA sequence: TGTGCCAGCAGCTTAGCGTGGGGCGGGGAGCTGTTTTTT. The V gene is TRBV7-2, the J gene TRBJ2-2, with D uncertain. CDR1 and CDR2 (germline): SGHTA, FQGNSA. The germline V and J ends were trimmed by 0 bases and 7 bases, with 6 bases remaining between them. The CDR3 runs to 13 residues.